A single sample gave rise to the 17 T cell receptor beta chains below, sequenced in a study of molecular identifiers for immune sequencing clone quantification. TCRdb independently ran MiXCR on the PCR reads; one entry per CDR3 protein. The sample has around 470,000 distinct CDR3 sequences; 20% to 25% are singletons. Sequencing was done on a sample of naive CD8+ T cells from blood, with Jurkat cell RNA spiked in. Regarding subset: FACS-sorted CD8+CD4-CCR7+CD45RA+ naive T cells. The source is a human donor in good health. Some libraries in this study had Jurkat cell RNA spiked in.

The table lists this clonotype with many counts. The V gene is TRBV23-1, the J gene TRBJ2-6; D might be TRBD2 (6 bases). TRBV23-1 is noted as an ORF with a role that remains uncertain. The germline V and J ends were trimmed by 0 bases and 2 bases, with 17 bases remaining between them. The CDR3 extends over 19 amino acids. The CDR3 protein is CASSQSWQEGKTGANVLTF. The CDR3 region has the DNA TGCGCCAGCAGTCAATCGTGGCAGGAGGGGAAAACTGGGGCCAACGTCCTGACTTTC.

This clonotype has only a few counts. In DNA form, the CDR3 reads TGTGCCAGTAATTTGGAGAAGAGCAATCAGCCCCAGCATTTT. This encodes CASNLEKSNQPQHF. The V gene is TRBV19, the J gene TRBJ1-5; D is unclear. This CDR3 comprises 14 residues. Germline values: CDR1 LNHDA, CDR2 SQIVND (reference sequence). With 7 bases removed from V and 1 base from J, the gap between germline ends came to 11 bases.

This clonotype was picked up a small number of times. The chain couples TRBV12-3 or TRBV12-4 to TRBJ1-2; 9 positions agree with TRBD1. Trimming removed 4 bases from V and 8 bases from J; junction bases left unmatched: 11. CDR3 size: 15 residues. The CDR3 is CASSYSYRGRGGYTF. For the CDR3, the DNA is TGTGCCAGCAGTTATAGTTACAGGGGGCGTGGGGGCTACACCTTC.

To note about this clonotype: The junction does not match germline at one end; this may be a read error. The J gene is TRBJ2-3, the V gene TRBV6-5; possible D gene TRBD2, 5 bases. Germline V CDR1 and CDR2: MNHEY, SVGAGI. The CDR3 is 14 amino acids. CDR3 DNA: TGTGTCAGCAGTTACGGCGGGTTCACAGACACGCAGTATTTT. It specifies CVSSYGGFTDTQYF.

This clonotype was observed a handful of times. One junction end does not reproduce the germline sequence, and a read error may be involved. The chain uses TRBV5-6 and TRBJ2-7, with TRBD2 identical over 8 bases. From germline, CDR1 is SGHDT and CDR2 YYEEEE. CDR3 length: 15 amino acids. CDR3 DNA: TGTGCCAGCAGCTTGGCCTTAGCGGGATTCTACGAGCGGTACTTC. Translation gives CASSLALAGFYERYF. Full variable domain (rest looked up from reference TRBV5-6 and TRBJ2-7): DAGVTQSPTHLIKTRGQQVTLRCSPKSGHDTVSWYQQALGQGPQFIFQYYEEEERQRGNFPDRFSGHQFPNYSSELNVNALLLGDSALYLCASSLALAGFYERYFGPGTRLTVT.

The rearrangement links TRBV4-3 to TRBJ2-7, with D possibly being TRBD2 (5 bases). CDR1 and CDR2 (germline): LGHNA, YSLEER. V was shortened by 3 bases and J by 2 bases, with 14 bases between the two germline ends. The CDR3 is made up of 15 amino acids. CDR3 residues: CASSHSSRAAYEQYF. The CDR3, as DNA: TGCGCCAGCAGCCACAGCTCGCGGGCGGCCTACGAGCAGTACTTC.

This clonotype was observed a few times. The V and J genes are TRBV27 and TRBJ2-2; no definite D call. The germline V and J ends were trimmed by 4 bases and 6 bases, with 12 bases remaining between them. Germline V gene sequence: CDR1 MNHEY, CDR2 SMNVEV (reference sequence). The CDR3 has 14 residues. The CDR3 region has the DNA TGTGCCAGCAGTTCTTTGGTGCTGTCCGGGGAGCTGTTTTTT. It is translated as CASSSLVLSGELFF.

The CDR3 coding sequence is TGTGCCAGCAGCGACCTCAGGGATTTTACCACTGAAGCTTTCTTT. It codes for CASSDLRDFTTEAFF. V and J are TRBV7-2 and TRBJ1-1; a possible D gene is TRBD1 (5 bases). With 5 bases removed from V and 4 bases from J, the gap between germline ends came to 17 bases. The CDR3 runs 15 residues. Per germline, CDR1 SGHTA and CDR2 FQGNSA. Looking up the rest from reference TRBV7-2 and TRBJ1-1 gives the full variable domain: GAGVSQSPSNKVTEKGKDVELRCDPISGHTALYWYRQSLGQGLEFLIYFQGNSAPDKSGLPSDRFSAERTGGSVSTLTIQRTQQEDSAVYLCASSDLRDFTTEAFFGQGTRLTVV.

With regard to this clonotype: Just one base apart from a much larger clone, this may be a read error. This chain connects TRBV7-9 to TRBJ2-3; the D gene could be TRBD1 or TRBD2 (5 bases each). Trimming cost V 2 bases and J 2 bases, with 14 bases left between them. Per the germline V gene, CDR1 is SEHNR and CDR2 is FQNEAQ (reference sequence). The length of the CDR3 is 16 residues. This CDR3 reads CASSLSLRGPTDTQYF. The CDR3 DNA reads as TGTGCCAGCAGCTTATCGTTACGGGGACCCACAGATACGCAGTATTTT.

This rearrangement joins TRBV25-1 to TRBJ1-2, with D possibly being TRBD1 (6 bases). The CDR3 has 15 amino acids. The V and J ends lost 4 bases and 8 bases respectively, with 20 bases between them. CDR1 and CDR2 from the germline V gene are MGHDK and SYGVNS. CDR3 coding DNA: TGTGCCAGCAGTGGGACAGCTGACAGAGTCTGCGGCTACACCTTC. Encoded protein: CASSGTADRVCGYTF.

About this clonotype itself: Being one base from a much bigger clone, this may be a read error. The chain links TRBV28 to TRBJ2-1; 8 bases are a match to TRBD2. V shed 6 bases, J shed 0 bases, and the junction held 16 bases outside the gene matches. The CDR3 has 19 residues. Germline-derived CDR1 and CDR2 are MDHEN and SYDVKM. CDR3 in DNA: TGTGCCAGCAGCCCATCGGGACTAGTGCAACTCAGCTCCTACAATGAGCAGTTCTTC. Its protein is CASSPSGLVQLSSYNEQFF.

This clonotype has a count of ten or more. The V call is TRBV4-3, the J call TRBJ2-6; no clear D gene. This CDR3 is 16 amino acids long. Germline CDR1 LGHNA, CDR2 YSLEER. The V end was cut by 0 bases, the J end by 0 bases, with 6 bases between. CDR3 DNA sequence: TGCGCCAGCAGCCAAGATCGAGCCTCTGGGGCCAACGTCCTGACTTTC. Amino acid sequence: CASSQDRASGANVLTF.

This clonotype was recorded many times. The J gene is TRBJ1-2, the V gene TRBV29-1; D is ambiguous. Per germline, CDR1 SQVTM and CDR2 ANQGSEA. The CDR3 is 14 amino acids. Trimming removed 6 bases at V and 8 bases at J, with 22 bases between. The CDR3 spells CSVYERGTYEGYTF. In DNA, the CDR3 is TGCAGCGTCTACGAGCGAGGAACATACGAAGGCTACACCTTC. The variable domain in full, completed from reference TRBV29-1 and TRBJ1-2, reads SAVISQKPSRDICQRGTSLTIQCQVDSQVTMMFWYRQQPGQSLTLIATANQGSEATYESGFVIDKFPISRPNLTFSTLTVSNMSPEDSSIYLCSVYERGTYEGYTFGSGTRLTVV.

This clonotype showed up just once. At one boundary the junction diverges from the germline segment, which might be a read error. The CDR3 DNA sequence: TGTGCCAGCAGTTTCCCTCCGGACCGTCACTCTGGAACCACCATATATTTT. Translated: CASSFPPDRHSGTTIYF. The chain couples TRBV28 to TRBJ1-3; D uncertain. The CDR3 is 17 amino acids. CDR1 and CDR2 (germline): MDHEN, SYDVKM.

This clonotype was seen only a few times. The CDR3 DNA follows: TGTGCCACCCAGCGGGCGACCTACAATGAGCAGTTCTTC. It is translated as CATQRATYNEQFF. V usage is TRBV2 and J usage is TRBJ2-1; perhaps TRBD2 as D (6 bases). This CDR3 comprises 13 residues. V lost 10 bases and J 2 bases, leaving 12 bases between the germline ends. Germline V gene lookup returns CDR1 SNHLY and CDR2 FYNNEI.

A few counts support this clonotype. The chain joins TRBV11-1 to TRBJ2-3, with 11 bases matching TRBD2. This CDR3 contains 15 residues. Trimming took 5 bases from V and 6 from J; bases not matched to a gene: 7. Germline-derived CDR1 and CDR2 are SGHAT and FQDESV (reference sequence). CDR3: CASSSSGRARDTQYF. CDR3 bases: TGTGCCAGCAGCAGTAGCGGGAGGGCCAGGGATACGCAGTATTTT. The variable domain in full, completed from reference TRBV11-1 and TRBJ2-3, reads EAEVAQSPRYKITEKSQAVAFWCDPISGHATLYWYRQILGQGPELLVQFQDESVVDDSQLPKDRFSAERLKGVDSTLKIQPAELGDSAMYLCASSSSGRARDTQYFGPGTRLTVL.

This clonotype occurred many times. V is TRBV27 and J is TRBJ1-6, with 10 bases lining up with TRBD1. After removal of 5 bases from V and 8 bases from J, the junction contained 6 bases not matched to a gene. The CDR3 covers 15 residues. Germline V lookup: CDR1 MNHEY, CDR2 SMNVEV (reference sequence). This CDR3 reads CASSDRGPWDSPLHF. The CDR3 bases are TGTGCCAGCAGTGACAGGGGGCCTTGGGATTCACCCCTCCACTTT.